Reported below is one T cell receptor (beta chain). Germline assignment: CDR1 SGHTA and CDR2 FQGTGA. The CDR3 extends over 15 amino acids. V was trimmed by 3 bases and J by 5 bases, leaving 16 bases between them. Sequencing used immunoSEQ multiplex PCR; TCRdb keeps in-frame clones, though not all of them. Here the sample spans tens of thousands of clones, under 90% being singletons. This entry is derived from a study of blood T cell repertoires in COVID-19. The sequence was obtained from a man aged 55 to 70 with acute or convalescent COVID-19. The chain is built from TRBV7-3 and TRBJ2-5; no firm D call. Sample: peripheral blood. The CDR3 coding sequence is TGTGCCAGCAGCTTCTCCTCAGACATCAGGGAGACCCAGTACTTC. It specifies CASSFSSDIRETQYF.